This entry is about one T cell receptor (beta chain). Antigen: not known. This sample is drawn from a study of PD-1 blockade in classical Hodgkin lymphoma. About the study: Intravenous infusions of nivolumab 3 mg/kg reached patients every 2 weeks. Study conclusions and caveats: Diminished baseline TCR diversity has been reported in newly diagnosed patients relative to healthy donors. Complete responders possessed baseline diversity comparable to newly diagnosed patients.

Measured with immunoSEQ multiplex PCR; TCRdb has only the in-frame clones, and not every one. This sample carries about 46,000 clones, approximately 73% of them seen once, and the ten largest clones take about 11%. Germline-derived CDR1 and CDR2 are LNHDA and SQIVND (reference sequence). CDR3 length: 14 amino acids. Trimming removed 2 bases at V and 0 bases at J, with 5 bases between. Brentuximab vedotin exposure varied among the patients, all of whom had relapsed after autologous stem cell transplantation. The receptor comes from a human donor with classical Hodgkin lymphoma. Sample: peripheral blood mononuclear cells (PBMCs), taken at baseline. This rearrangement joins TRBV19 to TRBJ1-3; D gene ambiguous. CDR3 sequence reads: CASSISSSGNTIYF. The CDR3 DNA reads TGTGCCAGTAGTATATCAAGCTCTGGAAACACCATATATTTT.